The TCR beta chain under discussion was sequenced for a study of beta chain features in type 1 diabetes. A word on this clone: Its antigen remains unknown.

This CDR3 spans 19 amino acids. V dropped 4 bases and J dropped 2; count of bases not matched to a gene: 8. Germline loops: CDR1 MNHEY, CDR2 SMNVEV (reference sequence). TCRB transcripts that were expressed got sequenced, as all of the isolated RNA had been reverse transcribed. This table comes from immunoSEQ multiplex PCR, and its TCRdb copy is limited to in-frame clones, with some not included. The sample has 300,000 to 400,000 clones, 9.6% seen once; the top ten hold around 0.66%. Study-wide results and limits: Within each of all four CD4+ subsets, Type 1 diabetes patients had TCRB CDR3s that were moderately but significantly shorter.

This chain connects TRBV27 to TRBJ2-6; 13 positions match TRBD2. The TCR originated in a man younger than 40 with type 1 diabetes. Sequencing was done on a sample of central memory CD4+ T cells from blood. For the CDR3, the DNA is TGTGCCAGCAGTTCCCTTGTAGGGACTAGCGGGACTGGGGCCAACGTCCTGACTTTC. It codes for CASSSLVGTSGTGANVLTF. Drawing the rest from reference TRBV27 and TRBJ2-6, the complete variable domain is EAQVTQNPRYLITVTGKKLTVTCSQNMNHEYMSWYRQDPGLGLRQIYYSMNVEVTDKGDVPEGYKVSRKEKRNFPLILESPSPNQTSLYFCASSSLVGTSGTGANVLTFGAGSRLTVL.